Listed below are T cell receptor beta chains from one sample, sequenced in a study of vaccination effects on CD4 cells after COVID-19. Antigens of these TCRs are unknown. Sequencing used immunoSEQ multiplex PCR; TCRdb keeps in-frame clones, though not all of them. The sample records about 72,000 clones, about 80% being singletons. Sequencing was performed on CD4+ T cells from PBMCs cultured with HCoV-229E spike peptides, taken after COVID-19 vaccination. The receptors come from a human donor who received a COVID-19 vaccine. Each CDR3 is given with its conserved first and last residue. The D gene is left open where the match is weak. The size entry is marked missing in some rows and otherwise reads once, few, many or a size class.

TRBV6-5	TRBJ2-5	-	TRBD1	TGTGCCAGCAGTACAGGGGTCCAAGAGACCCAGTACTTC	CASSTGVQETQYF
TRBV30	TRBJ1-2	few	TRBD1	TGTGCCTGGAGTGTAGGACAGGGAAACGGCTACACCTTC	CAWSVGQGNGYTF
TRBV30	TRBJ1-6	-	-	TGTGCCTTGACCGACTACCGGAATTCACCCCTCCACTTT	CALTDYRNSPLHF
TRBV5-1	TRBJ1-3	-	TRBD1	TGCGCCAGCAGCGCCGAGACAGGGATCGGAAACACCATATATTTT	CASSAETGIGNTIYF
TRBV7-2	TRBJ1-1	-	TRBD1	TGTGCCAGCAGATCCGGGACAGAAGAAGCTTTCTTT	CASRSGTEEAFF
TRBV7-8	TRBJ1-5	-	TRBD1	TGTGCCAGCAGCGCCACTCACGGGGACAGATTAGGTTGGGGCTATAGCAATCAGCCCCAGCATTTT	CASSATHGDRLGWGYSNQPQHF
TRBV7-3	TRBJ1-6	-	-	TGTGCCAGCAGCTCCACGGGGGATTCACCCCTCCACTTT	CASSSTGDSPLHF
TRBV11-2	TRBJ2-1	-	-	TGTGCCAGCACCTGGCCGGGTCCTGAGCAGTTCTTC	CASTWPGPEQFF
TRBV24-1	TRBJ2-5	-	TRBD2	TGTGCCACCAGTGATCCCAACGGAAGCGGGGGGGCCCTCGAGACCCAGTACTTC	CATSDPNGSGGALETQYF
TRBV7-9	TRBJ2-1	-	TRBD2	TGTGCCAGCAGCTTAGTTTTCCGCGGCGGGGGGGCATACTACAATGAGCAGTTCTTC	CASSLVFRGGGAYYNEQFF
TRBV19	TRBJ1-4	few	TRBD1	TGTGCCAGTAGGCAGGGGGCGTTTGAAAAACTGTTTTTT	CASRQGAFEKLFF
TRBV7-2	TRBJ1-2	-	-	TGTGCCAGCAGCTTTCGATTAGCTAACTATGGCTACACCTTC	CASSFRLANYGYTF
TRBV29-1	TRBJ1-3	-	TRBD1	TGCAGCGTTGCGGGGACAGTTGGAAACACCATATATTTT	CSVAGTVGNTIYF
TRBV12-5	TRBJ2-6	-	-	TGTGCTAGTGGTTTGTTCGTGCGGGGATCCTCTGGGGCCAACGTCCTGACTTTC	CASGLFVRGSSGANVLTF
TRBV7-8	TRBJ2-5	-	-	TGTGCCAGCAGCTTAGCGGGACTGATACAAGAGACCCAGTACTTC	CASSLAGLIQETQYF
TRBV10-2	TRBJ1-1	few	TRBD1	TGCGCCAGCAGGCCCAAAACAGGGGATAACACTGAAGCTTTCTTT	CASRPKTGDNTEAFF
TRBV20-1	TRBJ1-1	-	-	TGCAGTGCTAGGGGCTACACTGAAGCTTTCTTT	CSARGYTEAFF
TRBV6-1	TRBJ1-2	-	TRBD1	TGTGCCAGCAGTGAGAGGACAGGGGGCATCTATGGCTACACCTTC	CASSERTGGIYGYTF
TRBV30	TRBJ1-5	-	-	TGTGCCTGGAGTTCAGAAACGGGAGAGGAGCCCCAGCATTTT	CAWSSETGEEPQHF
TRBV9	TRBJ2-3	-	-	TGTGCCAGCAGCGTCATGTTGCTGGGCACAGATACGCAGTATTTT	CASSVMLLGTDTQYF